These 32 T cell receptor beta chains share one sample of origin, sequenced in a study of tumor-infiltrating lymphocytes in oesophageal squamous cell carcinoma listed by TCRdb under 2016. Library prep was done by PCR. The run used an Illumina HiSeq 2000. Starting from the raw public reads, TCRdb applied fastp trimming at Q25, assembled clones with MiXCR and retained in-frame beta chains. For every CDR3 protein sequence, its rows merge into one entry that carries the most common genes and DNA. In this sample the table shows some 22,000 distinct CDR3 sequences, more than 35% of which occur a single time. The leading ten clones occupy around an eighth of the sample. The specimen was esophageal tumor tissue. These receptors all come from a male donor with esophageal squamous cell carcinoma.

This clonotype is medium-sized in the sample. The V gene is TRBV7-3, the J gene TRBJ2-3; the match to TRBD1 covers 7 bases. Trimming cost V 4 bases and J 0 bases; bases outside gene matches: 4. The germline gives CDR1 SGHTA, CDR2 FQGTGA. The length of the CDR3 is 15 residues. The CDR3 spells CASSYDRESTDTQYF. CDR3 DNA: TGTGCCAGCAGCTACGACAGGGAGAGCACAGATACGCAGTATTTT.

The chain couples TRBV7-3 to TRBJ2-7, with 8 bases fitting TRBD1. V lost 5 bases and J lost 7; bases outside the gene matches: 19. The CDR3 has 17 amino acids. Germline-derived CDR1 and CDR2 are SGHTA and FQGTGA. The CDR3 spells CASSRTAGGTHPDEQYF. CDR3 DNA: TGTGCCAGCAGCCGGACCGCAGGGGGCACTCATCCCGATGAGCAGTACTTC.

Details on this clonotype: This clone may be a read error of a much larger clone one base away. CDR3 nucleotides: TGTGCCAGCAGCTACAGGGACAAGGGGGAGACCCAGTTCTTC. Protein: CASSYRDKGETQFF. The rearrangement joins TRBV5-4 to TRBJ2-5; D is perhaps TRBD1 (6 bases). With the DNA end fitting TRBJ2-1 better, the J assignment may be wrong. This CDR3 comprises 14 residues. Germline-derived CDR1 and CDR2 are SGHNT and YYREEE (reference sequence).

This clonotype has a count of ten or more. This chain connects TRBV6-1 to TRBJ2-3; the D gene could be TRBD1 or TRBD2 (5 bases each). The CDR3 totals 15 residues. Germline V CDR1 and CDR2: MNHNS, SASEGT. The germline V and J ends were trimmed by 10 bases and 14 bases, with 31 bases remaining between them. The CDR3 DNA is TGTGCCACCCTTGGTGAGGGGCGAGGCGCCGGGGAGCTGTATTTT. It encodes CATLGEGRGAGELYF.

This clonotype was detected only a few times. The chain is built from TRBV28 and TRBJ2-5; D is unresolved. Germline assignment: CDR1 MDHEN and CDR2 SYDVKM. The V and J ends lost 10 bases and 2 bases respectively, with 14 bases between them. The length of the CDR3 is 13 residues. In DNA form, the CDR3 reads TGTGCCATCACGCCCCAGGATCAAGAGACCCAGTACTTC. Translated, it gives CAITPQDQETQYF.

This clonotype has at least ten counts. The chain combines TRBV13 with TRBJ1-1, with D maybe TRBD1 (6 bases). The CDR3 sequence is 16 residues long. V was trimmed by 5 bases and J by 5 bases, leaving 21 bases between them. The germline V gene has CDR1 PRHDT and CDR2 FYEKMQ (reference sequence). The CDR3 spells CASSRRDNRQNTEAFF. CDR3 in DNA: TGTGCCAGCAGCCGCCGGGACAACAGGCAGAATACTGAAGCTTTCTTT. The full variable domain, rest sourced from reference TRBV13 and TRBJ1-1, is AAGVIQSPRHLIKEKRETATLKCYPIPRHDTVYWYQQGPGQDPQFLISFYEKMQSDKGSIPDRFSAQQFSDYHSELNMSSLELGDSALYFCASSRRDNRQNTEAFFGQGTRLTVV.

Here the CDR3 reads CSARETPSGKLFF. CDR3 sequence (DNA): TGCAGTGCTAGAGAGACACCCTCGGGAAAACTGTTTTTT. The V and J genes are TRBV20-1 and TRBJ1-4, with unresolved D. The CDR3 is 13 amino acids. From germline, CDR1 is DFQATT and CDR2 SNEGSKA (reference sequence). The ends were cut back, 0 bases at V and 10 bases at J, with 12 bases in the middle.

Within the sample, this clonotype is medium-sized (0.01 to 0.1%). The chain is built from TRBV7-2 and TRBJ2-7; D gene unclear. The length of the CDR3 is 15 residues. In germline, CDR1 is SGHTA, CDR2 FQGNSA. V lost 1 base and J 4 bases, leaving 14 bases between the germline ends. The CDR3 sequence: CASSLVGGTRYEQYF. The CDR3 bases are TGTGCCAGCAGCTTAGTCGGCGGAACTCGGTACGAGCAGTACTTC.

This clonotype was picked up a small number of times. The DNA is omitted, as the CDR3 cannot be located on it reliably, and the CDR3 follows TCRdb's listing. J is TRBJ2-6 and V is TRBV11-2; the table assigns TRBD2, which was not confirmed against the DNA. Per the germline V gene, CDR1 is SGHAT and CDR2 is FQNNGV. The CDR3 has 16 residues if both end residues are counted. The CDR3: CASSLGQAPGGLHLRF.

J is TRBJ1-5 and V is TRBV12-5; D gene unclear. V lost 2 bases and J lost 0, with 5 bases in between. CDR3 size: 14 residues. Germline-derived CDR1 and CDR2 are LGHNT and FRNRAP. Written as DNA, the CDR3 is TGTGCTAGTGGTTTGTCAGTTAGCAATCAGCCCCAGCATTTT. This encodes CASGLSVSNQPQHF.

A note on this clonotype: At one end the junction does not follow the germline gene, possibly because of a read error. The rearrangement joins TRBV7-7 to TRBJ2-1; D not resolved. This CDR3 has 15 amino acids. Germline CDR1 is SSHAT and CDR2 is FNYEAQ (reference sequence). CDR3 in amino acids: CASSLEEATNNEQFF. CDR3 in DNA: TGTGCTAGCAGCTTAGAAGAGGCTACCAACAATGAGCAGTTCTTC.

There are a few counts of this clonotype. The CDR3 ends on some other residue instead of the conserved phenylalanine or tryptophan, so this is likely a read error. The DNA is left out, because the CDR3 cannot be placed on it with certainty; the CDR3 is given as TCRdb lists it. CDR3: CATRGTGGIIHPSTLGT. The V gene is TRBV24-1, the J gene TRBJ1-1; TRBD1, the D gene given by the table, was not confirmed from the DNA. 17 amino acids form the CDR3, both terminal residues included. Germline-derived CDR1 and CDR2 are KGHDR and SFDVKD.

This clonotype was seen repeatedly, ten times or more. The V call is TRBV6-1, the J call TRBJ2-6, with D uncertain. This CDR3 region has 13 residues. Trimming took 7 bases from V and 4 from J, leaving 8 bases between them. Germline V gene data show CDR1 as MNHNS and CDR2 as SASEGT. The CDR3 here is CASTASGANVLTF. The CDR3 DNA reads TGTGCCAGCACCGCTTCCGGGGCCAACGTCCTGACTTTC.

The chain couples TRBV10-3 to TRBJ2-2; 8 bases line up with TRBD1. Trimming took 5 bases from V and 5 from J; bases not matched to a gene: 1. The CDR3 is 13 residues long. Germline V lookup: CDR1 ENHRY, CDR2 SYGVKD. The CDR3 region has the DNA TGTGCCATCAGTCGGACAGGGACCGGGGAGCTGTTTTTT. It specifies CAISRTGTGELFF.

This clonotype showed up just once. The CDR3 region is CASSWRTIANYGYTF. CDR3 nucleotide sequence: TGTGCCAGCAGTTGGAGGACAATCGCTAACTATGGCTACACCTTC. The chain employs TRBV28 and TRBJ1-2; TRBD1 might be the D (5 bases). Germline lookup yields CDR1 MDHEN and CDR2 SYDVKM. The CDR3 is made up of 15 amino acids. With 4 bases removed from V and 0 bases from J, the gap between germline ends came to 12 bases.

The rearrangement joins TRBV18 to TRBJ1-2, with D uncertain. The CDR3 totals 12 residues. The V gene lost 4 bases and the J gene lost 8 bases, with 11 bases spanning the gap. In germline, CDR1 is KGHSH, CDR2 LQKENI. The CDR3 coding sequence is TGTGCCAGCTCACTCGGGTCTGAAGGCTACACCTTC. Translated, it gives CASSLGSEGYTF.

Details on this clonotype: Without the conserved terminal phenylalanine or tryptophan, this CDR3 likely stems from a read error. The DNA is left out, because the CDR3 cannot be placed on it with certainty; the CDR3 is given as TCRdb lists it. The chain employs TRBV27 and TRBJ2-1; the tabulated D call, TRBD2, remains unverified against the DNA. Both ends counted, the CDR3 spans 15 residues. The germline V gene encodes CDR1 MNHEY and CDR2 SMNVEV (reference sequence). The CDR3 is CASSLTGGWGYTFGS.

V and J are TRBV3-1 and TRBJ2-2; D remains unclear. This CDR3 has 12 residues. V lost 1 base and J lost 8, with 5 bases in between. Germline CDR1 reads LGHDT; CDR2 reads YNNKEL (reference sequence). As DNA, the CDR3 is TGTGCCAGCAGCCAAGTGGGGGGGGAGCTGTTTTTT. Amino acid sequence: CASSQVGGELFF.

The gene calls are TRBV7-2 and TRBJ2-1; 8 nucleotides align to TRBD1. Germline trimming cut 1 base from V and 7 bases from J; bases unmatched to any gene: 6. The germline V gene encodes CDR1 SGHTA and CDR2 FQGNSA. This CDR3 contains 15 residues. CDR3 sequence: CASSLDPGGVNEQFF. In DNA, the CDR3 is TGTGCCAGCAGCTTAGATCCAGGGGGCGTGAATGAGCAGTTCTTC.

The sample holds many counts of this clonotype. One junction end does not reproduce the germline sequence, and a read error may be involved. The chain couples TRBV5-4 to TRBJ2-6; possible D gene TRBD2, 5 bases. The CDR3 runs to 17 residues. The germline gives CDR1 SGHNT, CDR2 YYREEE (reference sequence). The CDR3 region has the DNA TGCGCCAGCAGCGGCGGTTTGATCCACTCTGGGGCCAACGTCCTGACTTTC. Protein sequence: CASSGGLIHSGANVLTF.

The rearrangement links TRBV7-4 to TRBJ1-2, with D perhaps TRBD1 (5 bases). The CDR3 totals 15 residues. Trimming pared 2 bases from V and 0 bases from J, leaving 10 bases between. The germline V gene has CDR1 SGHVT and CDR2 SQSDAQ. As DNA, the CDR3 is TGTGCCAGCAGCTTATCGGGGCGGACTAACTATGGCTACACCTTC. Its translation is CASSLSGRTNYGYTF.

With regard to this clonotype: Given the absence of the conserved phenylalanine or tryptophan at the CDR3 end, a read error is likely. Because the CDR3's place on the DNA is in doubt, the DNA is left out and the CDR3 is given as listed by TCRdb. The chain has TRBV23-1 and TRBJ2-6; whether TRBD1, the table's D call, matches the DNA was not checked. TRBV23-1 is reported as an ORF; its role is uncertain. Including both end residues, the CDR3 is 17 amino acids long. CDR3 protein: CASSQWTGVGETQYFGA.

This clonotype counts as medium-sized (0.01 to 0.1%). V and J are TRBV7-3 and TRBJ2-1; no reliable D call. Germline V gives CDR1 SGHTA, CDR2 FQGTGA. CDR3 length equals 11 residues. V was trimmed by 5 bases and J by 7 bases, leaving 6 bases between them. The CDR3 DNA follows: TGTGCCAGCAGCCCCGGGAATGAGCAGTTCTTC. Its translation is CASSPGNEQFF.

Regarding this clonotype: The conserved closing phenylalanine or tryptophan is absent in this CDR3, likely reflecting a read error. The DNA is left out, because the CDR3 cannot be placed on it with certainty; the CDR3 is given as TCRdb lists it. The chain joins TRBV6-6 to TRBJ2-6; no DNA check was done on the table's D call, TRBD2. The germline CDR1 and CDR2 sequences are MNHNY and SVGAGI (reference sequence). The CDR3 length is 19 residues, termini included. CDR3 protein: CASSYSPSGISYNEQFFGA.

This clonotype has at least ten counts. The chain employs TRBV19 and TRBJ1-1, with D possibly matching TRBD1 (5 bases). Germline V lookup: CDR1 LNHDA, CDR2 SQIVND (reference sequence). V was pared by 3 bases and J by 5 bases, with 16 bases between. This CDR3 is 15 amino acids long. The CDR3 bases are TGTGCCAGTAGTATTGCCCCAGGGATTGTGACTGAAGCTTTCTTT. This encodes CASSIAPGIVTEAFF. The variable domain in full, completed from reference TRBV19 and TRBJ1-1, reads DGGITQSPKYLFRKEGQNVTLSCEQNLNHDAMYWYRQDPGQGLRLIYYSQIVNDFQKGDIAEGYSVSREKKESFPLTVTSAQKNPTAFYLCASSIAPGIVTEAFFGQGTRLTVV.

This clonotype is termed large. The chain recombines TRBV6-6 with TRBJ2-4; either TRBD1 or TRBD2 may supply D (5 bases each). This CDR3 is 14 amino acids long. The V end lost 2 bases, the J end lost 0 bases, and 5 bases lay between the germline ends. Germline CDR1 MNHNY, CDR2 SVGAGI (reference sequence). The CDR3 here is CASSYGGAKNIQYF. CDR3 DNA: TGTGCCAGCAGTTACGGGGGAGCCAAAAACATTCAGTACTTC.

Within the sample, this clonotype is medium-sized (0.01 to 0.1%). The genes are TRBV6-1 and TRBJ1-5, with D perhaps TRBD1 (6 bases). Germline lookup yields CDR1 MNHNS and CDR2 SASEGT. This CDR3 has 16 residues. Trimming removed 5 bases from V and 4 bases from J, with 18 bases in between. In DNA form, the CDR3 reads TGTGCCAGCAGTTATCCGCCAGGGGTTCGTAATCAGCCCCAGCATTTT. It is translated as CASSYPPGVRNQPQHF.

CDR3 loop: CASSEGGSSYNSPLHF. CDR3 DNA: TGTGCCAGCAGTGAAGGGGGGAGCTCCTATAATTCACCCCTCCACTTT. V is TRBV25-1 and J is TRBJ1-6; D is possibly TRBD1 (5 bases). This CDR3 has 16 residues. Germline V gene sequence: CDR1 MGHDK, CDR2 SYGVNS. Trimming removed 2 bases from V and 0 bases from J, with 8 bases in between.

V and J are TRBV2 and TRBJ1-1; D is unclear. The V end lost 2 bases, the J end lost 7 bases, and 11 bases lay between the germline ends. Germline V CDR1 and CDR2: SNHLY, FYNNEI. The CDR3 contains 13 residues. Written as DNA, the CDR3 is TGTGCCAGCAGTGAACGGGGTTTCAGTGAAGCTTTCTTT. As protein: CASSERGFSEAFF.

This chain links TRBV6-2 or TRBV6-3 with TRBJ2-1; tentative D call: TRBD2 (7 bases). The J call is uncertain, as TRBJ2-5 better fits the DNA end. The germline CDR1 and CDR2 sequences are MNHEY and SVGEGT. This CDR3 has 15 residues. CDR3 protein: CASTRGGGLGETQYF. The CDR3 nucleotides are TGTGCCAGCACCAGAGGGGGAGGGCTCGGAGAGACCCAGTACTTC.

V is TRBV7-2 and J is TRBJ1-5, with TRBD1 matching over 7 bases. This CDR3 contains 14 residues. The J segment lost 3 bases and the V segment lost 5 bases, leaving 4 bases of the junction unmatched. In germline, CDR1 is SGHTA, CDR2 FQGNSA. This chain's CDR3 is CASSRDRANQPQHF. CDR3 coding DNA: TGTGCCAGCAGCCGAGACAGGGCCAATCAGCCCCAGCATTTT.

This clonotype has a count of ten or more. CDR3 sequence reads: CASSPDHNKGNIQYF. CDR3 in DNA: TGTGCCAGCAGCCCAGACCACAACAAGGGAAACATTCAGTACTTC. The J gene is TRBJ2-4, the V gene TRBV7-2; no reliable D call. Germline values: CDR1 SGHTA, CDR2 FQGNSA. The V and J ends lost 5 bases and 6 bases respectively, with 17 bases between them. This CDR3 contains 15 residues.